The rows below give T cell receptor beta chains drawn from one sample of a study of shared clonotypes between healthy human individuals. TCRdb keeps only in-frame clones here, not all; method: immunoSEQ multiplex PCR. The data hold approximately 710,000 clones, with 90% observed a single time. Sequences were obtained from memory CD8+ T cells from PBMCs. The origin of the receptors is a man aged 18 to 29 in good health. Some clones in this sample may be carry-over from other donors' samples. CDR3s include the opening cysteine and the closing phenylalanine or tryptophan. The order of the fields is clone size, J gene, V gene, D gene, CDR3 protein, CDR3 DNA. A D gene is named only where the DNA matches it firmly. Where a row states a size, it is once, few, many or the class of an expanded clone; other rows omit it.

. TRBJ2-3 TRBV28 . CASSPITSTHTDTQYF TGTGCCAGCAGCCCTATCACAAGTACTCACACAGATACGCAGTATTTT
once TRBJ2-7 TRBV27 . CASSSTRRDRYYEQYF TGTGCCAGCAGTTCCACACGCCGGGACCGATACTACGAGCAGTACTTC
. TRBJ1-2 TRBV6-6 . CASSYGTDGYTF TGTGCCAGCAGTTACGGGACGGATGGCTACACCTTC
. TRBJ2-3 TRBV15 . CATWTPSTDTQYF TGTGCCACATGGACGCCTAGCACAGATACGCAGTATTTT
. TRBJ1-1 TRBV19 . CASSVGPLPKAFF TGTGCCAGTAGTGTGGGACCCCTGCCGAAGGCTTTCTTT
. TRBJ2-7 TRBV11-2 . CASSFGGGSYEQYF TGTGCCAGCAGCTTTGGCGGGGGCAGCTACGAGCAGTACTTC
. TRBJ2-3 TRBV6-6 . CASSTSPAVPTDTQYF TGTGCCAGCAGTACGTCCCCAGCGGTCCCCACAGATACGCAGTATTTT
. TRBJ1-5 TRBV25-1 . CASSESRGASNQPQHF TGTGCCAGCAGTGAATCCAGGGGCGCTAGCAATCAGCCCCAGCATTTT
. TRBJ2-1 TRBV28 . CASNQVYSYNEQFF TGTGCCAGCAACCAGGTTTACTCCTACAATGAGCAGTTCTTC
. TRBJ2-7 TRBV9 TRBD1 CASSGYRDRDYFEQYF TGTGCCAGCAGCGGATACCGGGACAGAGATTACTTCGAGCAGTACTTC
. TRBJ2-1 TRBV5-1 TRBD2 CASSLGTSGSYNEQFF TGCGCCAGCAGCTTGGGGACTAGCGGGTCCTACAATGAGCAGTTCTTC
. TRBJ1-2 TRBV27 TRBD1 CASSSKMTGLYGYTF TGTGCCAGCAGTTCCAAAATGACAGGGCTCTATGGCTACACCTTC
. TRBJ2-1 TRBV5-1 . CASSLKTGWTYNEQFF TGCGCCAGCAGCCTCAAGACAGGTTGGACCTACAATGAGCAGTTCTTC
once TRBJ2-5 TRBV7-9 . CASSNPGLGRETQYF TGTGCCAGCAGCAACCCGGGCCTAGGAAGGGAGACCCAGTACTTC
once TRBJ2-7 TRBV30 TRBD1 CASDRGEEQYF TGTGCCTCTGACAGGGGGGAAGAGCAGTACTTC
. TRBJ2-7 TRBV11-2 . CASSLWDTLSSYEQYF TGTGCCAGCAGCTTATGGGACACCCTAAGCTCCTACGAGCAGTACTTC
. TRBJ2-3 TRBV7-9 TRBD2 CASSSWTSFREVLDTQYF TGTGCCAGCAGCTCCTGGACGTCCTTCCGGGAGGTGTTAGATACGCAGTATTTT
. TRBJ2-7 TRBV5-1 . CASSFSRSGYEQYF TGCGCCAGCAGCTTTTCCAGGTCGGGCTACGAGCAGTACTTC
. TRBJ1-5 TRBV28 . CASRALQGAGQPQHF TGTGCCAGCAGAGCCTTACAGGGTGCGGGACAGCCCCAGCATTTT
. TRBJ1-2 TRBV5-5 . CASSPRDYGYTF TGTGCCAGCAGCCCCCGGGACTATGGCTACACCTTC
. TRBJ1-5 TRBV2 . CASMGEHVPQPQHF TGTGCCAGCATGGGAGAACATGTCCCTCAGCCCCAGCATTTT
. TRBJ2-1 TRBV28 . CASSPTVNYNEQFF TGTGCCAGCAGTCCGACAGTCAACTACAATGAGCAGTTCTTC
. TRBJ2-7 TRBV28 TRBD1 CASSFGTDLAYEQYF TGTGCCAGCAGTTTCGGGACAGATTTAGCCTACGAGCAGTACTTC
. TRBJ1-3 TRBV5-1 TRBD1 CASSWDSSGNTIYF TGCGCCAGCAGCTGGGACAGCTCTGGAAACACCATATATTTT
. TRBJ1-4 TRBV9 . CASSPWGGNEKLFF TGTGCCAGCAGCCCGTGGGGAGGTAATGAAAAACTGTTTTTT
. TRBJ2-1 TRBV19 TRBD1 CASSTWTGPRQFF TGTGCCAGTAGTACTTGGACAGGGCCTCGGCAGTTCTTC
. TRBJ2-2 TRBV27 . CASSPPGVNTGELFF TGTGCCAGCAGTCCTCCTGGCGTGAACACCGGGGAGCTGTTTTTT
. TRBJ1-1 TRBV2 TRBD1 CASISPRQGRDTEAFF TGTGCCAGCATTAGCCCCAGACAGGGTAGGGACACTGAAGCTTTCTTT
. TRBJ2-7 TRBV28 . CASHGTGSSYEQYF TGTGCCAGCCATGGGACGGGGAGCTCCTACGAGCAGTACTTC
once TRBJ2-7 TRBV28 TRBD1 CASSAPVRDRVDEQYF TGTGCCAGCAGCGCACCCGTACGGGACAGGGTGGACGAGCAGTACTTC